Presented here are 16 T cell receptor beta chains from one specimen sequenced in a study of blood T cell repertoires in COVID-19. This table comes from immunoSEQ multiplex PCR, and its TCRdb copy is limited to in-frame clones, with some not included. The repertoire has 91,000 or so clones, around 84% of them found once; the top ten carry around 13%. What was sequenced was peripheral blood. Source of these receptors: a woman aged 60 to 75 in a cohort sampled during active or convalescent COVID-19.

The chain joins TRBV29-1 to TRBJ2-3, with TRBD2 matching over 8 bases. CDR3 length: 15 amino acids. V lost 7 bases and J lost 3; bases outside the gene matches: 12. CDR1 is SQVTM and CDR2 is ANQGSEA in the germline V gene. This chain's CDR3 is CSARGRGGGTDTQYF. CDR3 nucleotide sequence: TGCAGCGCCCGAGGTCGGGGGGGCGGGACAGATACGCAGTATTTT.

The chain couples TRBV27 to TRBJ2-7; 9 nucleotides line up with TRBD1. This CDR3 contains 15 residues. V was clipped by 7 bases and J by 3 bases; unmatched bases: 10. Germline V CDR1 and CDR2: MNHEY, SMNVEV (reference sequence). The CDR3: CASKRAQGAFYEQYF. The CDR3 DNA is TGTGCCAGCAAGCGGGCACAGGGGGCTTTCTACGAGCAGTACTTC.

The gene calls are TRBV28 and TRBJ2-1, with 9 bases matching TRBD1. V shed 3 bases and J 9 bases; nucleotides not matched to a gene: 12. Looked up from germline, CDR1 is MDHEN and CDR2 is SYDVKM. CDR3 length: 16 residues. The CDR3 sequence: CASSFAGTGRFIEQFF. Here the CDR3 DNA reads TGTGCCAGCAGTTTCGCCGGGACAGGGAGGTTTATTGAGCAGTTCTTC.

The chain combines TRBV18 with TRBJ2-7; 10 bases agree with TRBD1. Per the germline V gene, CDR1 is KGHSH and CDR2 is LQKENI. The CDR3 has 15 residues. J was trimmed by 6 bases and V by 3 bases; bases with no gene match: 8. For the CDR3, the DNA is TGTGCCAGCTCACCTACCGGGACAGGGGCGGGCGAGCAGTACTTC. As protein: CASSPTGTGAGEQYF.

This clone was detected once. This CDR3 reads CASSGITGFYGYTF. CDR3 nucleotides: TGTGCCAGCAGTGGAATCACAGGGTTCTATGGCTACACCTTC. The chain combines TRBV2 with TRBJ1-2, with D perhaps TRBD1 (6 bases). CDR3 length equals 14 residues. Germline V gene data show CDR1 as SNHLY and CDR2 as FYNNEI. The V end was cut by 4 bases, the J end by 4 bases, with 13 bases between.

The genes are TRBV5-6 and TRBJ1-1, with D possibly being TRBD1 (5 bases). CDR1 is SGHDT and CDR2 is YYEEEE in the germline V gene. The CDR3 loop spans 12 amino acids. Trimming cost V 4 bases and J 7 bases, with 11 bases left between them. The CDR3 DNA reads TGTGCCAGCAGCCTAGGGACTGGTGAAGCTTTCTTT. Translating it yields CASSLGTGEAFF.

The gene calls are TRBV9 and TRBJ1-3, with a tentative D call TRBD1 (5 bases). Trimming shortened V by 0 bases and J by 2 bases, and 9 bases separated the two germline ends. Germline assignment: CDR1 SGDLS and CDR2 YYNGEE. The CDR3 consists of 15 residues. CDR3 loop: CASSVDWGAGNTIYF. In DNA, the CDR3 is TGTGCCAGCAGCGTAGACTGGGGCGCTGGAAACACCATATATTTT.

This clone was found once. J is TRBJ1-4 and V is TRBV27, with 8 positions matching TRBD1. V was clipped by 3 bases and J by 7 bases; unmatched bases: 4. The CDR3 contains 14 residues. In germline, CDR1 is MNHEY, CDR2 SMNVEV (reference sequence). The CDR3 sequence is CASSFQGAGEKLFF. In nucleotides, the CDR3 is TGTGCCAGCAGTTTTCAGGGGGCGGGTGAAAAACTGTTTTTT.

This clone appeared once. The chain joins TRBV7-2 to TRBJ1-2, with 7 nucleotides matching TRBD1. CDR1 SGHTA and CDR2 FQGNSA come from the germline V gene. This CDR3 has 14 amino acids. Trimming cost V 5 bases and J 5 bases; bases outside gene matches: 8. This chain's CDR3 is CASSNSGQAYGYTF. CDR3 bases: TGTGCCAGCAGCAACAGCGGACAGGCATATGGCTACACCTTC.

The chain links TRBV7-9 to TRBJ1-5; D is perhaps TRBD1 (5 bases). V gave up 5 bases and J gave up 9 bases, with 17 bases separating them. The germline gives CDR1 SEHNR, CDR2 FQNEAQ (reference sequence). The CDR3 contains 14 residues. The CDR3 region has the DNA TGTGCCAGCAGCCCCAGCGGGGGGAGCGGGCCCCAGCATTTT. It specifies CASSPSGGSGPQHF.

This chain links TRBV10-3 with TRBJ2-7; 10 bases agree with TRBD1. The CDR3 length is 16 residues. Germline values: CDR1 ENHRY, CDR2 SYGVKD. Trimming at V came to 6 bases and at J to 2 bases, leaving 10 bases not matched to a gene. The CDR3 sequence is CAIRTDPGQGTYEQYF. CDR3 bases: TGTGCCATCAGGACCGACCCGGGACAGGGGACCTACGAGCAGTACTTC.

This clone was seen a handful of times. The chain recombines TRBV6-1 with TRBJ1-1; no clear D. Germline CDR1 and CDR2: MNHNS and SASEGT. There are 11 residues in the CDR3. Trimming removed 3 bases at V and 7 bases at J, with 6 bases between. The CDR3 sequence: CASSEPLEAFF. DNA of the CDR3: TGTGCCAGCAGTGAGCCACTTGAAGCTTTCTTT.

V usage is TRBV20-1 and J usage is TRBJ1-5; no clear D gene. Per germline, CDR1 DFQATT and CDR2 SNEGSKA (reference sequence). Trimming took off 3 bases at V and 1 base at J, with 10 bases between the two ends. CDR3 length: 14 amino acids. DNA for the CDR3: TGCAGTGCTAGTGCCGGTAACAGCAATCAGCCCCAGCATTTT. It codes for CSASAGNSNQPQHF.

The J gene is TRBJ2-7, the V gene TRBV9; D might be TRBD2 (5 bases). The CDR3 has 15 amino acids. Germline V lookup: CDR1 SGDLS, CDR2 YYNGEE. The V and J ends lost 1 base and 2 bases respectively, with 13 bases between them. The CDR3 nucleotides are TGTGCCAGCAGCGTACGAGCTGGCGGGCCCTACGAGCAGTACTTC. This translates into CASSVRAGGPYEQYF.

V is TRBV5-4 and J is TRBJ2-5; TRBD1 matches 8 bases. There are 13 residues in the CDR3. V was clipped by 4 bases and J by 4 bases; unmatched bases: 3. The germline V gene encodes CDR1 SGHNT and CDR2 YYREEE (reference sequence). The CDR3 here is CASSPTGGETQYF. In nucleotides, the CDR3 is TGTGCCAGCAGCCCTACAGGGGGAGAGACCCAGTACTTC.

V gene TRBV15 combines with J gene TRBJ1-1; no clear D gene. Trimming stripped 2 bases from V and 9 bases from J, with 10 bases between. The CDR3 loop spans 12 amino acids. Germline V gene data show CDR1 as LNHNV and CDR2 as YYDKDF (reference sequence). The CDR3 region has the DNA TGTGCCACCAGCAGACCGACGGGAAAAGCTTTCTTT. This translates into CATSRPTGKAFF.